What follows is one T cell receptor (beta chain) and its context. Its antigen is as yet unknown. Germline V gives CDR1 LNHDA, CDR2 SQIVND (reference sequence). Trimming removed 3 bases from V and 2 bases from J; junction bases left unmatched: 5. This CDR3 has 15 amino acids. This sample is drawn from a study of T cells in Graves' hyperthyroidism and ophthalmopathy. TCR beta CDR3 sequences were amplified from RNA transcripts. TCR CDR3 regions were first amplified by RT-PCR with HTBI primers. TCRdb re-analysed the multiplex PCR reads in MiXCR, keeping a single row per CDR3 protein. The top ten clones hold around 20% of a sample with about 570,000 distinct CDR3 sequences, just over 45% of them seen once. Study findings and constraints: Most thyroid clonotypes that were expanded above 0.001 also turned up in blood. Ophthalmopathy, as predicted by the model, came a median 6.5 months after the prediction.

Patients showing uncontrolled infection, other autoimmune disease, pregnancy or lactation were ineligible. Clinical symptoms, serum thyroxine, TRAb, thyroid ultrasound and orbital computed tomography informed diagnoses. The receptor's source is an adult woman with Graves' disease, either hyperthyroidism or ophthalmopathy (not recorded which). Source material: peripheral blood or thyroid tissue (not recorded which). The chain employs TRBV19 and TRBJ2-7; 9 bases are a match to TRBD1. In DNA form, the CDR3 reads TGTGCCAGTAGTATTTCTGGGACAGGGCCCTACGAGCAGTACTTC. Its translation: CASSISGTGPYEQYF.